Below, 23 T cell receptor beta chains from the same sample are listed, as sequenced in a study of blood T cells in healthy people across ages. For the second PCR, which ran for about 6 to 11 cycles, a sample-barcoded 5' primer and a J-beta primer mix were used. In TCRdb, the 5' RACE reads were re-called with MiXCR into one record per CDR3 protein. This table holds some 1.6 million distinct CDR3 sequences, roughly 32% found once. The sequencing input was blood. All receptors derive from a woman in her 30s in good health.

The gene calls are TRBV10-3 and TRBJ1-4; maybe TRBD1 (5 bases). The CDR3 totals 15 residues. V was pared by 6 bases and J by 5 bases, with 16 bases between. Germline CDR1 reads ENHRY; CDR2 reads SYGVKD. The CDR3 sequence: CAIRPEGTLNEKLFF. The CDR3 DNA is TGTGCCATCAGACCAGAAGGGACGCTAAATGAAAAACTGTTTTTT.

This chain joins TRBV9 and TRBJ2-3; tentatively, D is TRBD1 or TRBD2 (5 bases each). V lost 3 bases, J lost 2 bases, and 13 bases lay in between. This CDR3 contains 15 residues. The V gene's germline CDR1 is SGDLS and CDR2 YYNGEE. Here the CDR3 DNA reads TGTGCCAGCAGCGCCTGGGACCAGCCCACAGATACGCAGTATTTT. Encoded protein: CASSAWDQPTDTQYF.

This rearrangement joins TRBV3-1 to TRBJ1-5; unclear D gene. The germline V gene has CDR1 LGHDT and CDR2 YNNKEL (reference sequence). V was pared by 10 bases and J by 1 base, with 14 bases between. CDR3 length: 14 amino acids. The CDR3 here is CATGPQTSNQPQHF. CDR3 bases: TGTGCCACCGGGCCTCAGACGAGCAATCAGCCCCAGCATTTT.

This clonotype was seen more than once but under ten times. This rearrangement joins TRBV20-1 to TRBJ2-3, with D hard to call. The CDR3 consists of 12 residues. Germline V gene data show CDR1 as DFQATT and CDR2 as SNEGSKA (reference sequence). Trimming stripped 5 bases from V and 4 bases from J, with 10 bases between. The CDR3 sequence is CSAGEWADTQYF. In nucleotides, the CDR3 is TGCAGTGCTGGTGAATGGGCAGATACGCAGTATTTT.

A single count supports this clonotype. The chain joins TRBV27 to TRBJ1-2; D ambiguous. The length of the CDR3 is 13 residues. Germline CDR1 is MNHEY and CDR2 is SMNVEV (reference sequence). V dropped 5 bases and J dropped 2 bases, with 9 bases sitting between them. CDR3 residues: CASSRNMNYGYTF. CDR3 nucleotide sequence: TGTGCCAGCAGTCGAAACATGAACTATGGCTACACCTTC.

This chain joins TRBV28 and TRBJ2-7, with 8 bases identical to TRBD2. Germline values: CDR1 MDHEN, CDR2 SYDVKM. With 3 bases clipped from V and 12 bases from J, the junction kept 22 bases outside the gene matches. The CDR3 extends over 17 amino acids. Written as DNA, the CDR3 is TGTGCCAGCAGTTTCCGGGGGGCGGGAGGATTAGAGGAGACCCGGTACTTC. Its translation is CASSFRGAGGLEETRYF. Full variable domain (rest looked up from reference TRBV28 and TRBJ2-7): DVKVTQSSRYLVKRTGEKVFLECVQDMDHENMFWYRQDPGLGLRLIYFSYDVKMKEKGDIPEGYSVSREKKERFSLILESASTNQTSMYLCASSFRGAGGLEETRYFGPGTRLTVT.

The rearrangement links TRBV20-1 to TRBJ2-3; D perhaps matches TRBD2 (5 bases). Germline-derived CDR1 and CDR2 are DFQATT and SNEGSKA (reference sequence). The CDR3 contains 12 residues. DNA of the CDR3: TGCTCATGGAGGTGGAGCACAGATACGCAGTATTTT. This gives the protein CSWRWSTDTQYF.

The V call is TRBV12-3 or TRBV12-4, the J call TRBJ2-1; 7 positions match TRBD2. The V segment lost 7 bases and the J segment 6 bases; nucleotides outside the gene matches: 9. The CDR3 loop spans 14 amino acids. DNA for the CDR3: TGTGCCAGCACACTGGGGCGGGAGATCAATGAGCAGTTCTTC. It translates to CASTLGREINEQFF.

The chain is built from TRBV6-2 or TRBV6-3 and TRBJ1-4; possibly TRBD1 for D (5 bases). The length of the CDR3 is 15 residues. CDR1 and CDR2 (germline): MNHEY, SVGEGT. V lost 4 bases and J 0 bases, leaving 9 bases between the germline ends. The CDR3 region is CASSSMGATNEKLFF. The CDR3, as DNA: TGTGCCAGCAGTTCCATGGGGGCAACTAATGAAAAACTGTTTTTT.

In its sample, this clonotype was seen a few times. The CDR3 sequence is CASSLTSGGNTGELFF. In nucleotides, the CDR3 is TGTGCCAGCAGCTTGACTAGCGGGGGGAACACCGGGGAGCTGTTTTTT. This chain joins TRBV7-2 and TRBJ2-2, with 12 bases fitting TRBD2. CDR3 length: 16 residues. The V segment lost 3 bases and the J segment 1 base; nucleotides outside the gene matches: 0. CDR1 and CDR2 from the germline V gene are SGHTA and FQGNSA.

This clonotype was counted only a few times. The chain is built from TRBV6-2 or TRBV6-3 and TRBJ2-1; D is undetermined. Germline CDR1 is MNHEY and CDR2 is SVGEGT. V dropped 1 base and J dropped 7 bases, with 8 bases sitting between them. There are 13 residues in the CDR3. Here the CDR3 reads CASSYFGWNEQFF. CDR3 bases: TGTGCCAGCAGTTACTTCGGATGGAATGAGCAGTTCTTC.

This chain joins TRBV15 and TRBJ2-6; a possible D gene is TRBD2 (5 bases). This CDR3 has 15 amino acids. Trimming left V 1 base short and J 3 bases short, with 7 bases between. Germline CDR1 LNHNV, CDR2 YYDKDF (reference sequence). DNA for the CDR3: TGTGCCACCAGCAGAGCGGGGAATGGGGCCAACGTCCTGACTTTC. Encoded protein: CATSRAGNGANVLTF.

The CDR3 reads CASSTPQGSRGYTF. CDR3 bases: TGTGCCAGCAGTACGCCACAGGGTTCAAGGGGCTACACCTTC. The chain joins TRBV12-3 or TRBV12-4 to TRBJ1-2, with a possible D match to TRBD1 (6 bases). CDR3 length equals 14 residues. V lost 5 bases to trimming and J lost 8 bases, with 18 bases between them.

CDR3 bases: TGTGCCAGCAGTGTGGACAGGGGGGTTTTGGATGAAAAACTGTTTTTT. This encodes CASSVDRGVLDEKLFF. The J gene is TRBJ1-4, the V gene TRBV25-1; 10 bases fit TRBD1. In germline, CDR1 is MGHDK, CDR2 SYGVNS. The CDR3 is 16 residues long. Losses at the gene ends were 4 bases for V and 6 bases for J; bases not matched to a gene: 8. Full variable domain (missing parts from reference TRBV25-1 and TRBJ1-4): EADIYQTPRYLVIGTGKKITLECSQTMGHDKMYWYQQDPGMELHLIHYSYGVNSTEKGDLSSESTVSRIRTEHFPLTLESARPSHTSQYLCASSVDRGVLDEKLFFGSGTQLSVL.

The rearrangement uses TRBV20-1 and TRBJ2-1; 10 positions match TRBD2. Germline values: CDR1 DFQATT, CDR2 SNEGSKA (reference sequence). The CDR3 is made up of 16 amino acids. V trimming: 0 bases; J trimming: 3 bases; junction bases outside the gene matches: 5. CDR3 bases: TGCAGTGCTAGAGACATGACTAGCGGGTTCTACAATGAGCAGTTCTTC. Translated: CSARDMTSGFYNEQFF.

This clonotype has a handful of counts. The chain combines TRBV7-9 with TRBJ2-1, with 10 positions matching TRBD2. CDR1 and CDR2 (germline): SEHNR, FQNEAQ (reference sequence). The junction had 8 bases not matched to a gene; V was cut back by 4 bases and J by 8 bases. This CDR3 contains 15 residues. CDR3 protein: CASSYQGLASDEQFF. CDR3 nucleotide sequence: TGTGCCAGCAGCTATCAGGGACTAGCGTCGGATGAGCAGTTCTTC. The complete variable domain, with remaining parts taken from reference TRBV7-9 and TRBJ2-1, reads DTGVSQNPRHKITKRGQNVTFRCDPISEHNRLYWYRQTLGQGPEFLTYFQNEAQLEKSRLLSDRFSAERPKGSFSTLEIQRTEQGDSAMYLCASSYQGLASDEQFFGPGTRLTVL.

This rearrangement joins TRBV29-1 to TRBJ1-2; D uncertain. Trimming removed 8 bases at V and 2 bases at J, with 15 bases between. Looked up from germline, CDR1 is SQVTM and CDR2 is ANQGSEA. The CDR3 loop spans 13 amino acids. The CDR3 coding sequence is TGCAGCACTGGAAGTGGGTTCAACTATGGCTACACCTTC. It is translated as CSTGSGFNYGYTF. Full variable domain (missing parts from reference TRBV29-1 and TRBJ1-2): SAVISQKPSRDICQRGTSLTIQCQVDSQVTMMFWYRQQPGQSLTLIATANQGSEATYESGFVIDKFPISRPNLTFSTLTVSNMSPEDSSIYLCSTGSGFNYGYTFGSGTRLTVV.

The V call is TRBV29-1, the J call TRBJ1-2; D is possibly TRBD1 (6 bases). This CDR3 spans 14 amino acids. Germline CDR1 is SQVTM and CDR2 is ANQGSEA. Trimming shortened V by 1 base and J by 4 bases, and 13 bases separated the two germline ends. The CDR3 sequence: CSVEVVQGAYGYTF. In DNA form, the CDR3 reads TGCAGCGTTGAAGTAGTACAGGGTGCCTATGGCTACACCTTC.

This clonotype has only a few counts. The rearrangement links TRBV18 to TRBJ1-1; no clear D gene. The CDR3 contains 14 residues. Germline lookup yields CDR1 KGHSH and CDR2 LQKENI. The germline V and J ends were trimmed by 3 bases and 2 bases, with 10 bases remaining between them. CDR3 region: CASSPSMENTEAFF. CDR3 in DNA: TGTGCCAGCTCACCCAGCATGGAAAACACTGAAGCTTTCTTT.

This clonotype was counted between two and nine times. The chain uses TRBV29-1 and TRBJ1-2; D gene uncertain. Germline CDR1 reads SQVTM; CDR2 reads ANQGSEA. CDR3 length: 12 amino acids. The V and J ends lost 2 bases and 4 bases respectively, with 8 bases between them. The CDR3 reads CSVEKIGYGYTF. CDR3 nucleotide sequence: TGCAGCGTTGAAAAGATCGGCTATGGCTACACCTTC.

This chain connects TRBV24-1 to TRBJ2-5; TRBD1 agrees at 7 bases. This CDR3 is 14 amino acids long. Germline CDR1 KGHDR, CDR2 SFDVKD. V was clipped by 7 bases and J by 4 bases; unmatched bases: 8. Written as DNA, the CDR3 is TGTGCCACCAGCCCACAGGGGCGGGCAGAGACCCAGTACTTC. The encoded protein is CATSPQGRAETQYF.

The chain combines TRBV13 with TRBJ2-5; D unresolved. Germline V gene sequence: CDR1 PRHDT, CDR2 FYEKMQ (reference sequence). Trimming pared 5 bases from V and 0 bases from J, leaving 16 bases between. The CDR3 is 16 residues long. This chain's CDR3 is CASSPIRSTYQETQYF. Here the CDR3 DNA reads TGTGCCAGCAGCCCAATCAGGTCAACCTACCAAGAGACCCAGTACTTC. The complete variable domain, with remaining parts taken from reference TRBV13 and TRBJ2-5, reads AAGVIQSPRHLIKEKRETATLKCYPIPRHDTVYWYQQGPGQDPQFLISFYEKMQSDKGSIPDRFSAQQFSDYHSELNMSSLELGDSALYFCASSPIRSTYQETQYFGPGTRLLVL.

In this sample, this clonotype turned up a few times. The V gene is TRBV5-5, the J gene TRBJ1-2; D might be TRBD1 (5 bases). This CDR3 comprises 13 residues. Germline V gives CDR1 SGHKS, CDR2 YYEKEE (reference sequence). Trimming pared 6 bases from V and 3 bases from J, leaving 12 bases between. For the CDR3, the DNA is TGTGCCAGCACCGGGGGGGTCGACTATGGCTACACCTTC. As protein: CASTGGVDYGYTF.